These 31 T cell receptor beta chains were sequenced from one sample in a study of cytomegalovirus exposure and HLA in healthy donors. PCR amplification relied on 60 Vbeta primers (plus 13 Jbeta primers). Only in-frame clones appear in the TCRdb table, and some are missing; sequencing was by immunoSEQ multiplex PCR. The table includes roughly 52,000 clones, roughly 50% detected once. What was sequenced was PBMCs. These receptors were collected from a human donor in good health.

In this sample, this clone turned up a few times. V and J are TRBV5-1 and TRBJ1-1, with TRBD1 identical over 7 bases. Germline CDR1 is SGHRS and CDR2 is YFSETQ. The junction had 10 bases not matched to a gene; V was cut back by 2 bases and J by 0 bases. The CDR3 sequence is 17 residues long. Here the CDR3 reads CASSFTTGSPMNTEAFF. The CDR3 coding sequence is TGCGCCAGCAGCTTCACGACAGGGTCCCCCATGAACACTGAAGCTTTCTTT. Supplemented by reference TRBV5-1 and TRBJ1-1, the full variable domain reads KAGVTQTPRYLIKTRGQQVTLSCSPISGHRSVSWYQQTPGQGLQFLFEYFSETQRNKGNFPGRFSGRQFSNSRSEMNVSTLELGDSALYLCASSFTTGSPMNTEAFFGQGTRLTVV.

V gene TRBV11-2 combines with J gene TRBJ2-3; D gene unclear. V lost 1 base to trimming and J lost 0 bases, with 5 bases between them. The CDR3 sequence is 14 residues long. Germline CDR1 SGHAT, CDR2 FQNNGV. The CDR3 DNA is TGTGCCAGCAGCTTAGTACTGAGCACAGATACGCAGTATTTT. Translation: CASSLVLSTDTQYF.

This chain uses TRBV7-9 with TRBJ1-5; 8 bases map to TRBD1. The CDR3 is 14 residues long. Germline values: CDR1 SEHNR, CDR2 FQNEAQ (reference sequence). J was trimmed by 5 bases and V by 5 bases; bases with no gene match: 5. This CDR3 is CASSLGQVHQPQHF. Here the CDR3 DNA reads TGTGCCAGCAGCCTGGGACAGGTTCATCAGCCCCAGCATTTT.

The gene calls are TRBV7-9 and TRBJ2-4, with D hard to call. The CDR3 covers 17 residues. CDR1 is SEHNR, CDR2 FQNEAQ, per germline (reference sequence). Between the trimmed V and J ends, which lost 2 bases and 2 bases, there was a span of 16 bases. The CDR3 is CASSLPPRFSPKNIQYF. CDR3 nucleotides: TGTGCCAGCAGCTTACCGCCCCGGTTTAGCCCCAAAAACATTCAGTACTTC.

This clone was seen just once. The rearrangement joins TRBV5-1 to TRBJ2-4, with 13 bases fitting TRBD2. The CDR3 runs to 17 residues. J gave up 5 bases and V 4 bases, and 9 bases lay outside the gene matches. Germline V gene sequence: CDR1 SGHRS, CDR2 YFSETQ. The CDR3 nucleotides are TGCGCCAGCAGCGTAAAGGGACTAGCGGGGCCCCAAAACATTCAGTACTTC. Protein product: CASSVKGLAGPQNIQYF.

This clone was seen a handful of times. The rearrangement uses TRBV30 and TRBJ2-5; TRBD1 agrees at 9 bases. V lost 5 bases, J lost 2 bases, and 6 bases stayed unmatched. This CDR3 is 14 amino acids long. Germline CDR1 is GTSNPN and CDR2 is SVGIG (reference sequence). The CDR3 DNA is TGTGCCTGGCTATTGGGACAGGGACAAGAGACCCAGTACTTC. The encoded protein is CAWLLGQGQETQYF. The full variable domain, completed using reference TRBV30 and TRBJ2-5, is SQTIHQWPATLVQPVGSPLSLECTVEGTSNPNLYWYRQAAGRGLQLLFYSVGIGQISSEVPQNLSASRPQDRQFILSSKKLLLSDSGFYLCAWLLGQGQETQYFGPGTRLLVL.

This sequence joins TRBV30 and TRBJ1-5, with D perhaps matching TRBD1 (5 bases). The CDR3 extends over 13 amino acids. Germline CDR1 GTSNPN, CDR2 SVGIG (reference sequence). V lost 5 bases and J lost 1, with 9 bases in between. Here the CDR3 reads CAWGTFSNQPQHF. CDR3 DNA sequence: TGTGCCTGGGGGACTTTCAGCAATCAGCCCCAGCATTTT.

The chain uses TRBV5-6 and TRBJ2-7; D perhaps matches TRBD1 (5 bases). Germline V gene data show CDR1 as SGHDT and CDR2 as YYEEEE. Between the trimmed V and J ends, which lost 6 bases and 2 bases, there was a span of 18 bases. The CDR3 consists of 15 residues. Written as DNA, the CDR3 is TGTGCCAGCACCCTGGGGCGCAGGGCCACCTACGAGCAGTACTTC. This translates into CASTLGRRATYEQYF.

This sequence joins TRBV29-1 and TRBJ2-5; D possibly corresponds to TRBD2 (5 bases). The CDR3 is 15 amino acids. CDR1 is SQVTM and CDR2 is ANQGSEA in the germline V gene. V gave up 3 bases and J gave up 2 bases, with 16 bases separating them. CDR3 sequence: CSVDRVGGHQETQYF. DNA of the CDR3: TGCAGCGTTGACAGAGTTGGAGGCCATCAAGAGACCCAGTACTTC.

The rearrangement joins TRBV2 to TRBJ2-5; 12 positions agree with TRBD2. This CDR3 is built from 16 residues. Germline V gives CDR1 SNHLY, CDR2 FYNNEI. V was pared by 6 bases and J by 4 bases, with 9 bases of the junction left unmatched. The CDR3 DNA sequence: TGTGCCAGCAGATTGACTAGCGGGGGAGGAGGAGAGACCCAGTACTTC. Amino acid sequence: CASRLTSGGGGETQYF.

In regard to this clone: A read error may account for a junction end that differs from germline. The gene calls are TRBV7-7 and TRBJ1-1, with TRBD1 matching 7 bases. Looked up from germline, CDR1 is SSHAT and CDR2 is FNYEAQ (reference sequence). The CDR3 spans 13 residues. In DNA form, the CDR3 reads TGTGCTAGCAGCTTACACAGGGGCACTGAAGCTTTCTTT. Its translation: CASSLHRGTEAFF.

The chain joins TRBV6-6 to TRBJ1-5; TRBD1 matches 8 bases. Germline values: CDR1 MNHNY, CDR2 SVGAGI (reference sequence). V was pared by 5 bases and J by 5 bases, with 5 bases of the junction left unmatched. The CDR3 has 14 amino acids. The DNA for the CDR3 is TGTGCCAGCAGTCACGCCAGGGGGCATCAGCCCCAGCATTTT. Translated, it gives CASSHARGHQPQHF.

V gene TRBV30 combines with J gene TRBJ1-1; 8 bases are a match to TRBD1. CDR1 GTSNPN and CDR2 SVGIG come from the germline V gene (reference sequence). CDR3 length: 12 amino acids. J was trimmed by 11 bases and V by 2 bases; bases with no gene match: 7. As DNA, the CDR3 is TGTGCCTGGAGTACCTCGACAGGGGCGGCTTTCTTT. Protein product: CAWSTSTGAAFF.

This chain links TRBV6-1 with TRBJ1-6; 7 positions agree with TRBD1. The trim removed 2 bases at V and 10 bases at J, leaving 11 bases unmatched. The CDR3 has 16 residues. Germline V gene lookup returns CDR1 MNHNS and CDR2 SASEGT. DNA of the CDR3: TGTGCCAGCAGTGAACTCCGACAGGGAAGTAACTCACCCCTCCACTTT. Encoded protein: CASSELRQGSNSPLHF.

The chain carries TRBV15 and TRBJ1-4; D unclear. The CDR3 runs 14 residues. Trimming left V 1 base short and J 10 bases short, with 13 bases between. CDR1 and CDR2 (germline): LNHNV, YYDKDF (reference sequence). Written as DNA, the CDR3 is TGTGCCACCAGCAGAGTACCCGAGCCGGGAAAACTGTTTTTT. Amino acids: CATSRVPEPGKLFF.

V gene TRBV9 combines with J gene TRBJ2-2; TRBD2 matches at 12 bases. Germline V gives CDR1 SGDLS, CDR2 YYNGEE. The CDR3 spans 16 residues. The V gene end was trimmed by 2 bases and the J gene end by 6 bases; junction bases not matched to a gene: 5. In DNA form, the CDR3 reads TGTGCCAGCAGCGTCGTACTAGCGGGGGGAGCCGGGGAGCTGTTTTTT. Translation: CASSVVLAGGAGELFF.

This clone was observed a handful of times. V gene TRBV13 combines with J gene TRBJ1-4; D perhaps matches TRBD1 (6 bases). The V and J ends lost 5 bases and 8 bases respectively, with 15 bases between them. This CDR3 is built from 14 residues. Germline assignment: CDR1 PRHDT and CDR2 FYEKMQ (reference sequence). CDR3 nucleotides: TGTGCCAGCAGCCGGGACACCCTGGAGGAAAAACTGTTTTTT. Residues: CASSRDTLEEKLFF.

This clone has a handful of counts. The rearrangement joins TRBV29-1 to TRBJ1-2; the D is unclear. Germline CDR1 reads SQVTM; CDR2 reads ANQGSEA. V gave up 3 bases and J gave up 6 bases, with 8 bases separating them. The CDR3 is made up of 11 amino acids. The DNA for the CDR3 is TGCAGCGTTGATCGCGAAGATGGCTACACCTTC. It encodes CSVDREDGYTF.

This sequence joins TRBV15 and TRBJ2-5, with 7 positions matching TRBD1. Germline CDR1 is LNHNV and CDR2 is YYDKDF (reference sequence). The CDR3 contains 16 residues. Germline trimming cut 4 bases from V and 2 bases from J; bases unmatched to any gene: 10. CDR3 loop: CATSIQTGKRQETQYF. CDR3 in DNA: TGTGCCACCAGCATCCAGACAGGGAAACGACAAGAGACCCAGTACTTC.

This chain connects TRBV9 to TRBJ2-1, with D hard to call. The V end was cut by 4 bases, the J end by 8 bases, with 19 bases between. The CDR3 covers 15 residues. Germline assignment: CDR1 SGDLS and CDR2 YYNGEE. CDR3 DNA: TGTGCCAGCAGCCCGAGACATCGATCGGATGATGAGCAGTTCTTC. This codes for CASSPRHRSDDEQFF.

The chain has TRBV7-2 and TRBJ1-2; no reliable D call. The V and J ends lost 5 bases and 10 bases respectively, with 5 bases between them. The germline CDR1 and CDR2 sequences are SGHTA and FQGNSA. This CDR3 is built from 9 residues. The DNA of the CDR3 is TGTGCCAGCAGCAGCCCCTACACCTTC. As protein: CASSSPYTF.

V gene TRBV7-9 combines with J gene TRBJ2-5; TRBD2 might be the D (6 bases). Trimming took off 5 bases at V and 3 bases at J, with 13 bases between the two ends. The CDR3 covers 14 residues. From germline, CDR1 is SEHNR and CDR2 FQNEAQ (reference sequence). CDR3 nucleotides: TGTGCCAGCAGCCCCCTGGGAGGTGAAGAGACCCAGTACTTC. This codes for CASSPLGGEETQYF.

This sequence joins TRBV5-6 and TRBJ1-2; D remains unclear. The germline V and J ends were trimmed by 4 bases and 2 bases, with 3 bases remaining between them. Germline V gene lookup returns CDR1 SGHDT and CDR2 YYEEEE. CDR3 size: 11 residues. CDR3 residues: CASSVNYGYTF. CDR3 DNA sequence: TGTGCCAGCAGCGTAAACTATGGCTACACCTTC.

The DNA for the CDR3 is TGTGCCACCAGCAGAGATTTGAGGACAGGGGAGGATGGGGCCAACGTCCTGACTTTC. Its protein product is CATSRDLRTGEDGANVLTF. The chain couples TRBV15 to TRBJ2-6; 9 bases agree with TRBD1. The germline V gene encodes CDR1 LNHNV and CDR2 YYDKDF (reference sequence). Trimming took 0 bases from V and 3 from J; bases not matched to a gene: 9. CDR3 length: 19 residues. Variable domain in full (rest from reference TRBV15 and TRBJ2-6): DAMVIQNPRYQVTQFGKPVTLSCSQTLNHNVMYWYQQKSSQAPKLLFHYYDKDFNNEADTPDNFQSRRPNTSFCFLDIRSPGLGDTAMYLCATSRDLRTGEDGANVLTFGAGSRLTVL.

This clone was picked up a small number of times. The genes are TRBV7-2 and TRBJ2-7, with D possibly being TRBD1 (5 bases). Trimming removed 5 bases at V and 3 bases at J, with 11 bases between. CDR1 SGHTA and CDR2 FQGNSA come from the germline V gene. This CDR3 is 13 amino acids long. The CDR3 sequence: CASSPDRSYEQYF. For the CDR3, the DNA is TGTGCCAGCAGCCCTGACAGAAGCTACGAGCAGTACTTC.

This chain connects TRBV7-9 to TRBJ2-7, with 8 bases that match TRBD2. The germline gives CDR1 SEHNR, CDR2 FQNEAQ (reference sequence). The CDR3 sequence is 13 residues long. CDR3 DNA sequence: TGTGTGTCCGGGGGGGAGAACTCCTACGAGCAGTACTTC. Its translation: CVSGGENSYEQYF.

V usage is TRBV2 and J usage is TRBJ2-1; 7 bases agree with TRBD2. With 5 bases clipped from V and 4 bases from J, the junction kept 2 bases outside the gene matches. The germline CDR1 and CDR2 sequences are SNHLY and FYNNEI. The CDR3 is 13 amino acids. Here the CDR3 reads CASSLAAYNEQFF. CDR3 bases: TGTGCCAGCAGTCTAGCGGCTTACAATGAGCAGTTCTTC.

This clone appeared a few times. The V gene is TRBV7-2, the J gene TRBJ1-1, with D possibly being TRBD1 (6 bases). Germline-derived CDR1 and CDR2 are SGHTA and FQGNSA. CDR3 length: 14 residues. Trimming removed 1 base at V and 11 bases at J, with 17 bases between. CDR3 DNA sequence: TGTGCCAGCAGCTTAGGAGGGACACTAAATTCTGCTTTCTTT. This codes for CASSLGGTLNSAFF.

The chain combines TRBV4-2 with TRBJ2-7; D not certain. Trimming stripped 5 bases from V and 3 bases from J, with 8 bases between. Germline V gene data show CDR1 as LGHNA and CDR2 as YNFKEQ. The length of the CDR3 is 12 residues. Written as DNA, the CDR3 is TGTGCCAGCAGCGGCCACAGCTACGAGCAGTACTTC. Translating it yields CASSGHSYEQYF.

This clone appeared a single time. The rearrangement uses TRBV27 and TRBJ2-6, with TRBD1 matching 7 bases. Germline CDR1 reads MNHEY; CDR2 reads SMNVEV (reference sequence). Trimming removed 5 bases from V and 7 bases from J; junction bases left unmatched: 8. This CDR3 has 15 amino acids. CDR3 sequence (DNA): TGTGCCAGCAGTCCGGGGACAGTTTTTGCCAACGTCCTGACTTTC. Its protein is CASSPGTVFANVLTF. Looking up the rest from reference TRBV27 and TRBJ2-6 gives the full variable domain: EAQVTQNPRYLITVTGKKLTVTCSQNMNHEYMSWYRQDPGLGLRQIYYSMNVEVTDKGDVPEGYKVSRKEKRNFPLILESPSPNQTSLYFCASSPGTVFANVLTFGAGSRLTVL.

This clone occurred a few times. The chain joins TRBV6-6 to TRBJ2-1; the match to TRBD2 covers 7 bases. The J segment lost 0 bases and the V segment lost 0 bases, leaving 2 bases of the junction unmatched. This CDR3 contains 16 residues. Germline-derived CDR1 and CDR2 are MNHNY and SVGAGI (reference sequence). The DNA for the CDR3 is TGTGCCAGCAGTTACTCTGGCGGGGGCTCCTACAATGAGCAGTTCTTC. It specifies CASSYSGGGSYNEQFF.